This T cell receptor beta chain was obtained from a study of T cells in Graves' hyperthyroidism and ophthalmopathy. Study results and limitations: Most expanded thyroid clonotypes above 0.001 also appeared in blood.

This CDR3 region has 14 residues. Germline CDR1 and CDR2: MDHEN and SYDVKM. V lost 4 bases and J lost 6, with 12 bases in between. The investigators amplified TCR beta CDR3 regions from RNA transcripts. Using the HTBI primer set, a first-round RT-PCR was run on the TCR CDR3. TCRdb reanalysed the multiplex PCR reads using MiXCR and keeps one entry per CDR3 protein. The sample contains a few hundred thousand distinct CDR3 sequences, roughly 13% of which appear only once. As concerns this clonotype: Its antigen is currently unknown.

The sample consisted of blood. The sequence was collected from a young man with Graves' hyperthyroidism that later progressed to Graves' ophthalmopathy. The V gene is TRBV28, the J gene TRBJ2-2, with D maybe TRBD1 (5 bases). CDR3 protein: CASSCRDGAGELFF. CDR3 nucleotides: TGTGCCAGCAGTTGCAGGGATGGTGCCGGGGAGCTGTTTTTT.